This T cell receptor beta chain appears in the sequencing data of a study of cytomegalovirus exposure and HLA in healthy donors. There are 14 residues in the CDR3. Germline CDR1 and CDR2: KGHSH and LQKENI. Trimming shortened V by 0 bases and J by 2 bases, and 7 bases separated the two germline ends. 60 Vbeta and 13 Jbeta primers were used in PCR. Only in-frame clones appear in the TCRdb table, and some are missing; sequencing was by immunoSEQ multiplex PCR. Among 100,000 to 150,000 clones listed, 81% were seen once. This sequence joins TRBV18 and TRBJ2-5; D perhaps matches TRBD1 (6 bases). Sequenced sample: PBMCs. The TCR was taken from a woman aged 25 to 39 in good health and CMV-seronegative. In DNA form, the CDR3 reads TGTGCCAGCTCACCACCGGGGGCACAAGAGACCCAGTACTTC. It codes for CASSPPGAQETQYF.